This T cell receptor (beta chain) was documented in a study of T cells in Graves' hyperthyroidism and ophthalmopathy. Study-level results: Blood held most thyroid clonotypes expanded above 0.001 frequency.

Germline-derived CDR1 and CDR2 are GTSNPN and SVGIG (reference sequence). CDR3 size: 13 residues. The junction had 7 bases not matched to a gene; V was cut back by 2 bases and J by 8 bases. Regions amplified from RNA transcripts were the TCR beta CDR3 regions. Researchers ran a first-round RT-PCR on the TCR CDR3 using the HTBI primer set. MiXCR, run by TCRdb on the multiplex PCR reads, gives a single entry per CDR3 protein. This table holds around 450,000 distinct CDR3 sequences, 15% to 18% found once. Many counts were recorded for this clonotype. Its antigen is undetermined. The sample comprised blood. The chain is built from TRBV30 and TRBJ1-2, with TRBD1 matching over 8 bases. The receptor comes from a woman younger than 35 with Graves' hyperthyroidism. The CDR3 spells CAWSQGQGGGYTF. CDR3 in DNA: TGTGCCTGGAGTCAAGGACAGGGTGGCGGCTACACCTTC.